This passage covers 29 T cell receptor beta chains from one sample sequenced in a study of shared clonotypes between healthy human individuals. The repertoire was sequenced with immunoSEQ multiplex PCR; TCRdb's copy has only in-frame clones and lacks some. The table lists over 2 million clones, about 95% of them singletons. Material: naive CD4+ T cells sorted from blood. The subset is: CD45RA+ positively selected. These receptors originate from a man younger than 30 in good health.

For the CDR3, the DNA is TGTGCCATCAGCCCGACTAGCGGAGCCCTCGTGGAGACCCAGTACTTC. Encoded protein: CAISPTSGALVETQYF. This chain links TRBV10-3 with TRBJ2-5; TRBD2 agrees at 9 bases. V gave up 6 bases and J gave up 5 bases; unmatched junction bases: 13. The CDR3 consists of 16 residues. Germline CDR1 ENHRY, CDR2 SYGVKD.

With regard to this clone: Other DNA sequences in the same sample also yield this CDR3. V usage is TRBV18 and J usage is TRBJ1-1; D call uncertain. The CDR3 sequence is 13 residues long. CDR1 and CDR2 (germline): KGHSH, LQKENI. Trimming took 3 bases from V and 3 from J, leaving 8 bases between them. Written as DNA, the CDR3 is TGTGCCAGCTCACCGCCAGGTGACACTGAAGCTTTCTTT. Protein: CASSPPGDTEAFF.

J is TRBJ1-6 and V is TRBV19; D not resolved. The V end lost 3 bases, the J end lost 0 bases, and 15 bases lay between the germline ends. The CDR3 has 18 residues. Germline CDR1 LNHDA, CDR2 SQIVND (reference sequence). In nucleotides, the CDR3 is TGTGCCAGTAGTATTGGAAAGTCGAGGAGCTCCTATAATTCACCCCTCCACTTT. Translated, it gives CASSIGKSRSSYNSPLHF.

Turning to this clone: The identical CDR3 is also encoded by other nucleotide sequences in the sample. The chain combines TRBV6-5 with TRBJ2-7, with D possibly matching TRBD2 (5 bases). Trimming removed 6 bases from V and 6 bases from J, with 9 bases in between. Germline lookup yields CDR1 MNHEY and CDR2 SVGAGI. The CDR3 is 11 amino acids. The CDR3 DNA reads as TGTGCCAGCAGCTCCGCGGGCGAGCAGTACTTC. This sequence encodes CASSSAGEQYF.

This clone was observed a single time. CDR3 in DNA: TGTGCCAGCAGGGATCACGGCCGCACCGGGGAGCTGTTTTTT. Residues: CASRDHGRTGELFF. The V gene is TRBV6-5, the J gene TRBJ2-2; unclear D gene. V was trimmed by 6 bases and J by 4 bases, leaving 12 bases between them. Germline V gene data show CDR1 as MNHEY and CDR2 as SVGAGI. The CDR3 has 14 residues.

The chain recombines TRBV7-2 with TRBJ1-2, with unresolved D. Germline V gene lookup returns CDR1 SGHTA and CDR2 FQGNSA. This CDR3 is built from 14 residues. V was pared by 1 base and J by 8 bases, with 14 bases between. Written as DNA, the CDR3 is TGTGCCAGCAGCTTAGATTTAGGGTCGTACGGCTACACCTTC. This codes for CASSLDLGSYGYTF.

Concerning this clone itself: Other DNA sequences in this sample translate to the same CDR3. The CDR3 reads CASSLVVSYEQYF. CDR3 DNA sequence: TGTGCCAGCAGCTTAGTAGTTTCCTACGAGCAGTACTTC. The chain uses TRBV7-2 and TRBJ2-7; unclear D gene. Germline V gives CDR1 SGHTA, CDR2 FQGNSA. The CDR3 runs to 13 residues. V was shortened by 1 base and J by 1 base, with 5 bases between the two germline ends.

This clone was picked up one time. Other DNA sequences from this sample encode an identical CDR3 as well. The chain joins TRBV7-2 to TRBJ2-1; 9 bases agree with TRBD2. Trimming at V came to 0 bases and at J to 7 bases, leaving 4 bases not matched to a gene. Germline V gene sequence: CDR1 SGHTA, CDR2 FQGNSA. There are 15 residues in the CDR3. The CDR3 spells CASSLASGSFNEQFF. CDR3 nucleotide sequence: TGTGCCAGCAGCTTAGCTAGCGGGAGTTTTAATGAGCAGTTCTTC.

The chain has TRBV6-1 and TRBJ1-4, with 8 bases matching TRBD1. The V segment lost 3 bases and the J segment 5 bases; nucleotides outside the gene matches: 5. This CDR3 has 15 amino acids. Germline-derived CDR1 and CDR2 are MNHNS and SASEGT. The CDR3: CASSDGQGLNEKLFF. The CDR3 nucleotides are TGTGCCAGCAGTGACGGACAGGGCCTAAATGAAAAACTGTTTTTT.

The chain carries TRBV7-6 and TRBJ2-3; 8 bases align to TRBD2. This CDR3 has 16 residues. CDR1 and CDR2 (germline): SGHVS, FNYEAQ. V lost 0 bases and J lost 4; bases outside the gene matches: 6. The CDR3 here is CASSLAAGRGADTQYF. DNA for the CDR3: TGTGCCAGCAGCTTAGCCGCCGGGAGGGGGGCAGATACGCAGTATTTT.

Turning to this clone: Other DNA variants within this sample encode the same CDR3. This rearrangement joins TRBV10-3 to TRBJ2-1, with 8 bases lining up with TRBD1. In germline, CDR1 is ENHRY, CDR2 SYGVKD. The length of the CDR3 is 15 residues. V lost 2 bases and J lost 2; bases outside the gene matches: 2. The CDR3 nucleotides are TGTGCCATCAGTGAGGCAGGGGGCCCCTACAATGAGCAGTTCTTC. As protein: CAISEAGGPYNEQFF.

The chain employs TRBV10-3 and TRBJ2-5; D may be TRBD1 (6 bases). Trimming left V 6 bases short and J 4 bases short, with 15 bases between. Germline-derived CDR1 and CDR2 are ENHRY and SYGVKD. The CDR3 spans 14 residues. The CDR3 DNA reads as TGTGCCATCAGCGGGACACTCTATACAGAGACCCAGTACTTC. Encoded protein: CAISGTLYTETQYF.

The rearrangement joins TRBV4-1 to TRBJ1-2; 10 bases line up with TRBD1. Germline V gene data show CDR1 as MGHRA and CDR2 as YSYEKL. CDR3 length: 15 amino acids. V shed 6 bases, J shed 3 bases, and the junction held 7 bases outside the gene matches. DNA of the CDR3: TGCGCCAGCAGGACCGGGACAGGGGATTACTATGGCTACACCTTC. Protein: CASRTGTGDYYGYTF.

The rearrangement uses TRBV19 and TRBJ1-5; 7 bases fit TRBD1. Germline loops: CDR1 LNHDA, CDR2 SQIVND (reference sequence). This CDR3 contains 14 residues. The V and J ends lost 6 bases and 7 bases, in that order; junction bases with no gene match: 9. In DNA form, the CDR3 reads TGTGCCAGTAGCCGGGACAGTGGGGGACAGCCCCAGCATTTT. Protein sequence: CASSRDSGGQPQHF.

This clone was recorded only once. This sequence joins TRBV5-1 and TRBJ1-4, with D unclear. The CDR3 has 16 amino acids. V dropped 0 bases and J dropped 0 bases, with 9 bases sitting between them. Germline CDR1 reads SGHRS; CDR2 reads YFSETQ. In DNA, the CDR3 is TGCGCCAGCAGCTTGGAAGGGTTTGCAACTAATGAAAAACTGTTTTTT. Protein product: CASSLEGFATNEKLFF.

The V call is TRBV18, the J call TRBJ1-3; 7 bases map to TRBD1. The CDR3 loop spans 14 amino acids. V shed 2 bases and J 6 bases; nucleotides not matched to a gene: 4. Looked up from germline, CDR1 is KGHSH and CDR2 is LQKENI. The CDR3 spells CASSPVGTENTIYF. CDR3 nucleotides: TGTGCCAGCTCACCAGTCGGGACAGAAAACACCATATATTTT.

Remarks on this clone: This same CDR3 is encoded by further DNA sequences in the sample. The chain recombines TRBV2 with TRBJ2-7; D not certain. This CDR3 is built from 11 residues. Germline assignment: CDR1 SNHLY and CDR2 FYNNEI. Trimming took off 6 bases at V and 1 base at J, with 4 bases between the two ends. CDR3 bases: TGTGCCAGCAGCACTTCCTACGAGCAGTACTTC. Translated, it gives CASSTSYEQYF.

The CDR3 coding sequence is TGTGCCAGCAGCCAAGAGAGGAGGGGGACTAGCGCGTATTTT. Its protein is CASSQERRGTSAYF. This sequence joins TRBV4-2 and TRBJ2-3; 10 nucleotides align to TRBD2. With V trimmed by 0 bases and J by 14 bases, 8 bases remained unmatched. The CDR3 is 14 amino acids. CDR1 LGHNA and CDR2 YNFKEQ come from the germline V gene.

The CDR3 nucleotides read TGTGCCAGCCGGGGCAGGGGAACCGGGGAGCTGTTTTTT. Amino acid sequence: CASRGRGTGELFF. The V call is TRBV5-6, the J call TRBJ2-2; D possibly corresponds to TRBD1 (6 bases). The CDR3 totals 13 residues. Trimming took 7 bases from V and 5 from J, leaving 12 bases between them. Germline-derived CDR1 and CDR2 are SGHDT and YYEEEE. The full variable domain, with the rest looked up from reference TRBV5-6 and TRBJ2-2, is DAGVTQSPTHLIKTRGQQVTLRCSPKSGHDTVSWYQQALGQGPQFIFQYYEEEERQRGNFPDRFSGHQFPNYSSELNVNALLLGDSALYLCASRGRGTGELFFGEGSRLTVL.

A note on this clone: The same CDR3 also results from other DNA sequences found in this sample. The chain recombines TRBV5-1 with TRBJ2-2; 9 bases map to TRBD1. V lost 1 base and J lost 2; bases outside the gene matches: 0. Germline V gene data show CDR1 as SGHRS and CDR2 as YFSETQ. The CDR3 consists of 15 residues. Here the CDR3 reads CASSLTGGNTGELFF. The CDR3 DNA reads as TGCGCCAGCAGCTTGACAGGGGGCAACACCGGGGAGCTGTTTTTT.

This chain connects TRBV2 to TRBJ2-2, with unresolved D. Germline V gene data show CDR1 as SNHLY and CDR2 as FYNNEI. V shed 7 bases and J shed 6 bases, with 18 bases lying between them. The CDR3 has 15 residues. CDR3 sequence (DNA): TGTGCCAGCACCAACCCTATCAGAGGCCCCGGGGAGCTGTTTTTT. Its protein product is CASTNPIRGPGELFF.

In DNA, the CDR3 is TGTGCCAGCAGCTCTCCGGGACAGGGGAATGAGCAGTTCTTC. Its protein is CASSSPGQGNEQFF. The rearrangement uses TRBV5-4 and TRBJ2-1, with 10 nucleotides matching TRBD1. The CDR3 contains 14 residues. J lost 7 bases, V lost 3 bases, and 4 bases had no gene match. In germline, CDR1 is SGHNT, CDR2 YYREEE (reference sequence).

The rearrangement uses TRBV7-8 and TRBJ1-1; 10 bases fit TRBD1. The germline gives CDR1 SGHVS, CDR2 FQNEAQ. There are 17 residues in the CDR3. The V segment lost 0 bases and the J segment 1 base; nucleotides outside the gene matches: 5. This CDR3 is CASSLAATGGGNTEAFF. CDR3 in DNA: TGTGCCAGCAGCTTAGCGGCGACAGGGGGCGGGAACACTGAAGCTTTCTTT. Combining the CDR3 with reference TRBV7-8 and TRBJ1-1 gives the whole variable domain GAGVSQSPRYKVAKRGQDVALRCDPISGHVSLFWYQQALGQGPEFLTYFQNEAQLDKSGLPSDRFFAERPEGSVSTLKIQRTQQEDSAVYLCASSLAATGGGNTEAFFGQGTRLTVV.

Of note for this clone: Other DNA sequences in the sample encode the same CDR3. J is TRBJ1-5 and V is TRBV5-1; D is undetermined. This CDR3 region has 14 residues. Trimming stripped 4 bases from V and 2 bases from J, with 10 bases between. Germline V lookup: CDR1 SGHRS, CDR2 YFSETQ. CDR3: CASSLEGGNQPQHF. The CDR3 DNA is TGCGCCAGCAGCCTGGAGGGTGGCAATCAGCCCCAGCATTTT.

The chain links TRBV18 to TRBJ2-7; 8 nucleotides line up with TRBD1. Germline-derived CDR1 and CDR2 are KGHSH and LQKENI. V shed 3 bases and J 0 bases; nucleotides not matched to a gene: 7. The CDR3 has 16 amino acids. The CDR3, as DNA: TGTGCCAGCTCACCGCGTAGGGACAGGTCCTCCTACGAGCAGTACTTC. It translates to CASSPRRDRSSYEQYF.

The chain carries TRBV11-2 and TRBJ1-1; D is unresolved. The CDR3 is 15 residues long. CDR1 and CDR2 from the germline V gene are SGHAT and FQNNGV. Trimming pared 3 bases from V and 0 bases from J, leaving 11 bases between. CDR3 loop: CASSFETLVNTEAFF. CDR3 DNA sequence: TGTGCCAGCAGCTTTGAAACTTTGGTGAACACTGAAGCTTTCTTT.

This chain links TRBV29-1 with TRBJ1-4, with no clear D. From germline, CDR1 is SQVTM and CDR2 ANQGSEA. Trimming stripped 4 bases from V and 5 bases from J, with 11 bases between. The CDR3 runs 13 residues. The CDR3 loop is CSVAQNLNEKLFF. For the CDR3, the DNA is TGCAGCGTTGCACAGAACCTAAATGAAAAACTGTTTTTT.

A word on this clone: Other DNA sequences in this sample translate to the same CDR3. The gene calls are TRBV20-1 and TRBJ2-1; D may be TRBD1 (5 bases). V lost 3 bases to trimming and J lost 10 bases, with 7 bases between them. Germline CDR1 reads DFQATT; CDR2 reads SNEGSKA (reference sequence). This CDR3 region has 10 residues. Written as DNA, the CDR3 is TGCAGTGCTAGCAGGGAAGAGCAGTTCTTC. It translates to CSASREEQFF.

Remarks on this clone: At the DNA level, this CDR3 is encoded by other sequences in the same sample as well. CDR3 DNA: TGTGCCATCAGTGCAGGAATCTCCTACGAGCAGTACTTC. It yields the protein CAISAGISYEQYF. This rearrangement joins TRBV10-3 to TRBJ2-7; the D is unclear. This CDR3 has 13 amino acids. Germline CDR1 reads ENHRY; CDR2 reads SYGVKD. Trimming took off 4 bases at V and 0 bases at J, with 7 bases between the two ends.